This T cell receptor (beta chain) was obtained from a study of blood T cell repertoires in COVID-19. Background on the study: Researchers got acute and convalescent COVID-19 samples from the United States, Italy and Spain. Sources were T cells, B-cell-depleted T cells, or PBMCs; the material itself was cDNA or gDNA.

In the source study's methods: Estimation of nucleated cell counts relied on the amplification of reference gene primers. Repertoires were generated with immunoSEQ multiplex PCR, while TCRdb's copy carries only in-frame clones and drops some. D and trimming come from the DNA, and the V and J calls and clone size come from that table. The sample has approximately 74,000 clones; 80% to 95% are singletons. This CDR3 has 13 amino acids. V gave up 1 base and J gave up 6 bases; unmatched junction bases: 1. Germline CDR1 SGHDT, CDR2 YYEEEE. This TCR derives from a woman in her sixties or seventies with active COVID-19. Source material: peripheral blood. V usage is TRBV5-6 and J usage is TRBJ2-1; 7 bases fit TRBD2. In DNA, the CDR3 is TGTGCCAGCAGCTTGTGGGGGGGCAATGAGCAGTTCTTC. This encodes CASSLWGGNEQFF. Based on the CDR3 plus reference TRBV5-6 and TRBJ2-1, the full variable domain is DAGVTQSPTHLIKTRGQQVTLRCSPKSGHDTVSWYQQALGQGPQFIFQYYEEEERQRGNFPDRFSGHQFPNYSSELNVNALLLGDSALYLCASSLWGGNEQFFGPGTRLTVL.